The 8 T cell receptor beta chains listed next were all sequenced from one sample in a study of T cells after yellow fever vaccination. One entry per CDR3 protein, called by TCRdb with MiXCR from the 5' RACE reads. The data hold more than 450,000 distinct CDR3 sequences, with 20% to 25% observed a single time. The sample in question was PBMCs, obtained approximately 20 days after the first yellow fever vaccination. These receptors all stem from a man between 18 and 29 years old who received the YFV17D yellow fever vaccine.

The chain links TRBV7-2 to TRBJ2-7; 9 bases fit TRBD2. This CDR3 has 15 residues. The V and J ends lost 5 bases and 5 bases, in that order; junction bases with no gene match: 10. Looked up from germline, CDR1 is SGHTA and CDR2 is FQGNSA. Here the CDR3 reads CASSQRRGGYHEQYF. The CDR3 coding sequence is TGTGCCAGCAGCCAGCGGCGGGGGGGTTACCACGAGCAGTACTTC.

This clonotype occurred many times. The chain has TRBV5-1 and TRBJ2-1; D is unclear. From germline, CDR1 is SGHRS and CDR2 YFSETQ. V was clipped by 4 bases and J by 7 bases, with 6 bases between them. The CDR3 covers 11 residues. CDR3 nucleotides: TGCGCCAGCAGCAGCAGGAATGAGCAGTTCTTC. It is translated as CASSSRNEQFF.

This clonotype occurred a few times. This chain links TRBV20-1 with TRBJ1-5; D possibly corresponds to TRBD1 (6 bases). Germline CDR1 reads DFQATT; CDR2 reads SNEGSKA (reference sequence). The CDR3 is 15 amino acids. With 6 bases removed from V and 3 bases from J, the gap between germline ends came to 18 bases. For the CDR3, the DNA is TGCAGTGCCCCGGGCGGGGGGACACCCAATCAGCCCCAGCATTTT. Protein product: CSAPGGGTPNQPQHF.

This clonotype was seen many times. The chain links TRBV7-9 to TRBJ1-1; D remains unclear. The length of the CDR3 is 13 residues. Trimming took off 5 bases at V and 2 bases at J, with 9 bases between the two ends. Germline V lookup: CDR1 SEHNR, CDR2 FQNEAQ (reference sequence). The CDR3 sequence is CASSPGGNTEAFF. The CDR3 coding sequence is TGTGCCAGCAGCCCCGGTGGTAACACTGAAGCTTTCTTT.

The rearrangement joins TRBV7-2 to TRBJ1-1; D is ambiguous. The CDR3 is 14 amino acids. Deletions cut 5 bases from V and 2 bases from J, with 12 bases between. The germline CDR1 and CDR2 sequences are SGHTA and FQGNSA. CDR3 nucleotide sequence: TGTGCCAGCAGCCCTTGGAGGGTTAACACTGAAGCTTTCTTT. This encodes CASSPWRVNTEAFF.

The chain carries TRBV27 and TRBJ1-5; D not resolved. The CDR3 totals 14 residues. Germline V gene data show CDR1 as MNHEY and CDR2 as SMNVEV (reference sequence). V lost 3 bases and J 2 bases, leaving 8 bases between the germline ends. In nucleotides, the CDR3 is TGTGCCAGCAGTTTCGTTGGGGGCAATCAGCCCCAGCATTTT. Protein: CASSFVGGNQPQHF.

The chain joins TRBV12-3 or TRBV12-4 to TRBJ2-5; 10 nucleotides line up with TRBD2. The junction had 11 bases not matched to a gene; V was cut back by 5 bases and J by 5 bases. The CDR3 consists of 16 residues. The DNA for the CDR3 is TGTGCCAGCAGTGCCTCCCCGGGACTAGCGAATGAGACCCAGTACTTC. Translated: CASSASPGLANETQYF.

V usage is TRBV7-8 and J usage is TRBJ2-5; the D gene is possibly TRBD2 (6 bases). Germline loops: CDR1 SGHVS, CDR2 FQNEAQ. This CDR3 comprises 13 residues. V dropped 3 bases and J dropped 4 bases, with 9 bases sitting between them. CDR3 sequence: CASSLTRSETQYF. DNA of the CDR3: TGTGCCAGCAGCTTGACTAGGTCAGAGACCCAGTACTTC. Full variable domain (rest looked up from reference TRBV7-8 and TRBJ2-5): GAGVSQSPRYKVAKRGQDVALRCDPISGHVSLFWYQQALGQGPEFLTYFQNEAQLDKSGLPSDRFFAERPEGSVSTLKIQRTQQEDSAVYLCASSLTRSETQYFGPGTRLLVL.